This T cell receptor (beta chain) derives from a study of cytomegalovirus exposure and HLA in healthy donors. Overall study findings and caveats: The authors considered a cluster of highly shared sequence variants likely to be a sequencing artifact. V- and J-gene trimming in TCR beta was tied to a missense DCLRE1C variant by an analysis performed later.

Concerning this clone itself: Its antigen is unknown.

This PCR relied on a set of 60 Vbeta primers and 13 Jbeta primers. The repertoire was sequenced with immunoSEQ multiplex PCR; TCRdb's copy has only in-frame clones and lacks some. The repertoire holds around 41,000 clones, with roughly half as singletons. This receptor was identified in a man in his sixties in good health and CMV-seronegative. Sequencing input: PBMCs.

The CDR3 DNA reads TGTGCCAGCAGCTTAAGAAGCGGGAGTTGGAATGAGCAGTTCTTC. Translated: CASSLRSGSWNEQFF. The chain uses TRBV11-3 and TRBJ2-1; 8 nucleotides agree with TRBD2. Germline assignment: CDR1 SGHNT and CDR2 YENEEA. The ends lost 2 bases at V and 7 bases at J; junction bases unmatched: 7. This CDR3 is 15 amino acids long. Filled out from reference TRBV11-3 and TRBJ2-1, the complete variable domain reads EAGVVQSPRYKIIEKKQPVAFWCNPISGHNTLYWYLQNLGQGPELLIRYENEEAVDDSQLPKDRFSAERLKGVDSTLKIQPAELGDSAVYLCASSLRSGSWNEQFFGPGTRLTVL.